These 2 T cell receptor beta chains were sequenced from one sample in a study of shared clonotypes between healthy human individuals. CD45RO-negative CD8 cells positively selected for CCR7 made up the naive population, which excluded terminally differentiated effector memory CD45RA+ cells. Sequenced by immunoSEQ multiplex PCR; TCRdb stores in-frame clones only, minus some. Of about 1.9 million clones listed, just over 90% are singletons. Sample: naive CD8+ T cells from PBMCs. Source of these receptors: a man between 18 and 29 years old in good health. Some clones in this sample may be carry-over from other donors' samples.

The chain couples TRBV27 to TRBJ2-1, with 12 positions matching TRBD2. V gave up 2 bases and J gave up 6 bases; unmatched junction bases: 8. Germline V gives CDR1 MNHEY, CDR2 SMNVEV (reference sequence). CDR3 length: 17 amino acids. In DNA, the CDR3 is TGTGCCAGCAGTTTAATTTCACTAGCGGGAGGATCCAATGAGCAGTTCTTC. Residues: CASSLISLAGGSNEQFF.

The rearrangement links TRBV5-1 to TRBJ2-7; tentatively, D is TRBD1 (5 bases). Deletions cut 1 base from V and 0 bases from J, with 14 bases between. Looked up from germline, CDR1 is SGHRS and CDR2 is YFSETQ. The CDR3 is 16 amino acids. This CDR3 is CASSLTLDRSSYEQYF. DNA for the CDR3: TGCGCCAGCAGCTTGACCTTAGACAGATCCTCCTACGAGCAGTACTTC.